These 12 T cell receptor beta chains were sequenced from one sample in a study of shared clonotypes between healthy human individuals (dated by TCRdb to the early 2020s). Library generation was performed with the immunoSEQ multiplex PCR assay. In TCRdb, the immuneACCESS table is reduced to in-frame sequences with V and J assigned. These tables do not hold every clone; where another copy was compared, an unresolved V gene accounts for under half, and the others remain unexplained. The sample has over a million clones on record, 95% to 97% of them singletons. Of the sample, roughly 1.2% is held by the ten largest clones. Sequencing input: naive CD4+ T cells sorted from blood. This specimen's cell subset or site label, per the study, means: CD45RA+ positively selected. These receptor sequences come from a man aged 30 to 39 in good health.

The chain combines TRBV5-1 with TRBJ1-5; no clear D gene. From germline, CDR1 is SGHRS and CDR2 YFSETQ. The ends were cut back, 4 bases at V and 4 bases at J, with 21 bases in the middle. The CDR3 extends over 17 amino acids. The CDR3 region has the DNA TGCGCCAGCAGCCCGGGTGCCCTGGGTGGTGCTAATCAGCCCCAGCATTTT. It encodes CASSPGALGGANQPQHF.

The count of this clone is one. The chain carries TRBV11-2 and TRBJ2-5; D is unclear. V lost 1 base to trimming and J lost 5 bases, with 8 bases between them. The CDR3 is 13 residues long. Germline CDR1 is SGHAT and CDR2 is FQNNGV. For the CDR3, the DNA is TGTGCCAGCAGCTTAGGGCTGTCCGAGACCCAGTACTTC. Protein: CASSLGLSETQYF.

The chain combines TRBV9 with TRBJ2-5; 13 bases are shared with TRBD2. The CDR3 is made up of 16 amino acids. V trimming: 3 bases; J trimming: 5 bases; junction bases outside the gene matches: 7. Germline V gene data show CDR1 as SGDLS and CDR2 as YYNGEE. CDR3 sequence (DNA): TGTGCCAGCAGCGGTGGGGGACTAGCGGGATATGAGACCCAGTACTTC. This encodes CASSGGGLAGYETQYF.

V gene TRBV6-5 combines with J gene TRBJ2-7; no clear D gene. Germline CDR1 and CDR2: MNHEY and SVGAGI. The CDR3 sequence is 15 residues long. Trimming removed 0 bases at V and 2 bases at J, with 11 bases between. In DNA, the CDR3 is TGTGCCAGCAGTTACTCCGGCGTCGGTGCCTACGAGCAGTACTTC. It is translated as CASSYSGVGAYEQYF.

The chain uses TRBV29-1 and TRBJ2-3; tentatively, D is TRBD1 or TRBD2 (6 bases each). V was trimmed by 5 bases and J by 4 bases, leaving 10 bases between them. There are 12 residues in the CDR3. CDR1 SQVTM and CDR2 ANQGSEA come from the germline V gene. CDR3 DNA sequence: TGCAGCGTTTTGAGGGGGGCAGATACGCAGTATTTT. Amino acids: CSVLRGADTQYF.

This clone was recorded only once. The rearrangement uses TRBV7-2 and TRBJ2-1, with D perhaps TRBD1 (6 bases). Trimming left V 2 bases short and J 8 bases short, with 10 bases between. In germline, CDR1 is SGHTA, CDR2 FQGNSA. The CDR3 runs to 13 residues. The CDR3 protein is CASSLFRGHEQFF. CDR3 sequence (DNA): TGTGCCAGCAGCTTATTCAGGGGCCATGAGCAGTTCTTC. The full variable domain, completed using reference TRBV7-2 and TRBJ2-1, is GAGVSQSPSNKVTEKGKDVELRCDPISGHTALYWYRQSLGQGLEFLIYFQGNSAPDKSGLPSDRFSAERTGGSVSTLTIQRTQQEDSAVYLCASSLFRGHEQFFGPGTRLTVL.

This sequence joins TRBV30 and TRBJ1-5; a weak D match, TRBD1 (5 bases). Per the germline V gene, CDR1 is GTSNPN and CDR2 is SVGIG (reference sequence). Trimming pared 1 base from V and 5 bases from J, leaving 15 bases between. This CDR3 has 15 amino acids. The CDR3 coding sequence is TGTGCCTGGAGTGCTAGGGGTTCCTGGGATCAGCCCCAGCATTTT. As protein: CAWSARGSWDQPQHF.

This chain joins TRBV7-8 and TRBJ2-5; D remains unclear. This CDR3 is built from 14 residues. Germline assignment: CDR1 SGHVS and CDR2 FQNEAQ. Trimming stripped 5 bases from V and 1 base from J, with 11 bases between. The CDR3 sequence: CASSRPARQETQYF. The CDR3 nucleotides are TGTGCCAGCAGCCGACCGGCCCGCCAAGAGACCCAGTACTTC.

V gene TRBV28 combines with J gene TRBJ2-7, with D unresolved. Trimming removed 7 bases from V and 3 bases from J, with 16 bases in between. The CDR3 covers 14 residues. Germline assignment: CDR1 MDHEN and CDR2 SYDVKM. As DNA, the CDR3 is TGTGCCAGCACTCCCAGTGGGGTCGGCTACGAGCAGTACTTC. Protein: CASTPSGVGYEQYF.

This clone was detected a few times. This chain links TRBV6-1 with TRBJ1-4, with TRBD1 as a possible D gene (5 bases). The CDR3 has 12 amino acids. V was shortened by 6 bases and J by 11 bases, with 13 bases between the two germline ends. Looked up from germline, CDR1 is MNHNS and CDR2 is SASEGT. CDR3 region: CASSDGTPKLFF. The CDR3 DNA is TGTGCCAGCAGCGACGGGACCCCCAAACTGTTTTTT.

The V and J genes are TRBV9 and TRBJ2-6, with a weak D call TRBD2 (5 bases). The CDR3 is 16 amino acids. V lost 3 bases, J lost 0 bases, and 10 bases lay in between. CDR1 and CDR2 (germline): SGDLS, YYNGEE. As DNA, the CDR3 is TGTGCCAGCAGCGCCGGGATCTTCTCTGGGGCCAACGTCCTGACTTTC. Translation gives CASSAGIFSGANVLTF.

The chain has TRBV7-9 and TRBJ1-4; TRBD1 agrees at 8 bases. The CDR3 has 14 residues. J lost 5 bases, V lost 5 bases, and 4 bases had no gene match. Germline V gives CDR1 SEHNR, CDR2 FQNEAQ (reference sequence). In DNA, the CDR3 is TGTGCCAGCAGCCGGACAGGGAGGAATGAAAAACTGTTTTTT. It is translated as CASSRTGRNEKLFF.